A selection of T cell receptor beta chains follows, all from one sample in a study of response to subunit inactivated influenza vaccine. In TCRdb, the RT-PCR reads were re-called with MiXCR into one record per CDR3 protein. In the table there are about 480,000 distinct CDR3 sequences, about 25% of which are singletons. The input for sequencing was CD4+ T cells sorted from PBMCs, taken 5 to 6 days after vaccination. The receptors derive from a man over 45 who received an inactivated influenza vaccine. The CDR3 runs from the conserved cysteine through the conserved F or W. Fields, in order: clone size, D gene, J gene, V gene, CDR3 length, CDR3 protein, CDR3 DNA. D genes are given only for firm matches. For some rows the clone size is stated as once, few or many, or as a class when expanded; others skip it.

NA | TRBD1 | TRBJ1-6 | TRBV7-2 | 13 | CASSLDRVSPLHF | TGTGCCAGCAGCCTGGACAGGGTTTCACCCCTCCACTTT
NA | NA | TRBJ2-3 | TRBV20-1 | 14 | CSATGVRTTDTQYF | TGCAGTGCCACGGGAGTCCGGACCACAGATACGCAGTATTTT
NA | TRBD1 | TRBJ2-7 | TRBV11-2 | 18 | CASSLVRKSRDRRYEQYF | TGTGCCAGCAGCTTAGTTAGAAAGTCCCGGGACAGACGGTACGAGCAGTACTTC
few | NA | TRBJ2-2 | TRBV5-1 | 13 | CASSTQRTGELFF | TGCGCCAGCTCGACGCAGAGAACCGGGGAGCTGTTTTTT
NA | TRBD1 | TRBJ1-2 | TRBV5-5 | 16 | CASRAGTGAANYGYTF | TGTGCCAGCAGGGCCGGGACAGGGGCGGCTAACTATGGCTACACCTTC
NA | TRBD2 | TRBJ2-2 | TRBV27 | 13 | CASKAGGTGELFF | TGTGCCAGCAAAGCGGGGGGCACCGGGGAGCTGTTTTTT
few | TRBD1 | TRBJ1-2 | TRBV7-3 | 17 | CASRHLTHRDRGYGYTF | TGTGCCAGCAGGCATTTGACCCACCGGGACAGGGGGTATGGCTACACCTTC
few | NA | TRBJ1-1 | TRBV12-3/TRBV12-4 | 13 | CASSSGQSTEAFF | TGTGCCAGCAGCTCAGGACAGAGCACTGAAGCTTTCTTT
NA | TRBD2 | TRBJ2-2 | TRBV6-1 | 14 | CASLAGGPGRELFF | TGTGCCAGTTTAGCGGGGGGGCCAGGAAGGGAGCTGTTTTTT
few | NA | TRBJ2-1 | TRBV7-2 | 15 | CASSDGRVRYNEQFF | TGTGCCAGCAGCGACGGTCGGGTCAGGTACAATGAGCAGTTCTTC
few | TRBD2 | TRBJ2-1 | TRBV7-2 | 13 | CASSGTSGIEQFF | TGTGCCAGCAGTGGGACTAGCGGAATTGAGCAGTTCTTC
NA | NA | TRBJ2-7 | TRBV9 | 15 | CASSVGGSAYYEQYF | TGTGCCAGCAGCGTAGGGGGTAGCGCTTACTACGAGCAGTACTTC
few | TRBD1 | TRBJ1-3 | TRBV28 | 17 | CASSPLLDRVSGNTIYF | TGTGCCAGCAGCCCGTTATTGGACAGGGTCTCCGGAAACACCATATATTTT
NA | TRBD1 | TRBJ1-2 | TRBV5-6 | 15 | CASSHPTGGEYGYTF | TGTGCCAGCAGCCATCCGACAGGGGGAGAATATGGCTACACCTTC
few | NA | TRBJ2-1 | TRBV5-1 | 15 | CASSFTRQAYNEQFF | TGCGCCAGCAGCTTCACGCGGCAGGCCTACAATGAGCAGTTCTTC
few | TRBD2 | TRBJ2-4 | TRBV12-3/TRBV12-4 | 17 | CASSFIGTSGTENIQYF | TGTGCCAGCAGTTTCATCGGGACTAGCGGAACGGAGAACATTCAGTACTTC
few | NA | TRBJ1-6 | TRBV20-1 | 13 | CSARATGNSPLHF | TGCAGTGCTAGAGCTACAGGCAATTCACCCCTCCACTTT
NA | TRBD1 | TRBJ2-2 | TRBV27 | 17 | CASSLFNPGQGSGELFF | TGTGCCAGCAGTTTATTTAACCCGGGACAGGGATCCGGGGAGCTGTTTTTT
NA | NA | TRBJ2-3 | TRBV20-1 | 14 | CSAGLTSGTDTQYF | TGCAGTGCAGGGCTGACCTCAGGCACAGATACGCAGTATTTT
NA | NA | TRBJ2-7 | TRBV6-1 | 13 | CASMSAGSYEQYF | TGTGCCAGCATGTCGGCCGGCTCCTACGAGCAGTACTTC
NA | TRBD1 | TRBJ2-3 | TRBV7-8 | 12 | CASSSSGGTQYF | TGTGCCAGCAGCTCATCAGGGGGTACGCAGTATTTT
few | NA | TRBJ1-5 | TRBV7-9 | 13 | CASSPQPNQPQHF | TGTGCCAGCAGCCCACAACCCAATCAGCCCCAGCATTTT